This T cell receptor beta chain was obtained from a study of graft-versus-host responses after intestinal transplantation. Generated by immunoSEQ multiplex PCR, the TCRdb table keeps only in-frame clones and is missing some. The table lists about 45,000 clones, roughly nine tenths of them singletons. Trimming removed 4 bases at V and 2 bases at J, with 21 bases between. Germline V gives CDR1 SGHDT, CDR2 YYEEEE. The length of the CDR3 is 17 residues. A single count supports this clone. The clonotype comes from a human patient who received an intestinal transplant, so some T cells may come from the graft donor. This specimen consisted of PBMCs, obtained 524 days after transplant. The chain is built from TRBV5-6 and TRBJ2-5; perhaps TRBD2 as D (6 bases). The DNA for the CDR3 is TGTGCCAGCAGCCGAATCAGGGCCGGGACTCCACAAGAGACCCAGTACTTC. This translates into CASSRIRAGTPQETQYF.